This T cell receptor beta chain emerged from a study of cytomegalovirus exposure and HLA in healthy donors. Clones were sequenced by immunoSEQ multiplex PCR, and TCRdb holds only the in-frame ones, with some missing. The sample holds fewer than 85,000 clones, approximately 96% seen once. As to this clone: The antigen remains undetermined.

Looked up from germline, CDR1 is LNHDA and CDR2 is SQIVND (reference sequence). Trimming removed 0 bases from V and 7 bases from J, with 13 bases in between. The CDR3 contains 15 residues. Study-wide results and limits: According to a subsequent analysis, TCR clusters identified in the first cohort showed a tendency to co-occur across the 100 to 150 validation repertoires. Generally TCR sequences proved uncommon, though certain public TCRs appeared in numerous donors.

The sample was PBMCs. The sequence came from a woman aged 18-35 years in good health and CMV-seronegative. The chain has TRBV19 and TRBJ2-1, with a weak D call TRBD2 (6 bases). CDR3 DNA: TGTGCCAGTAGTATAGACGGGGGAGCTGGGAATGAGCAGTTCTTC. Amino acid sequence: CASSIDGGAGNEQFF.